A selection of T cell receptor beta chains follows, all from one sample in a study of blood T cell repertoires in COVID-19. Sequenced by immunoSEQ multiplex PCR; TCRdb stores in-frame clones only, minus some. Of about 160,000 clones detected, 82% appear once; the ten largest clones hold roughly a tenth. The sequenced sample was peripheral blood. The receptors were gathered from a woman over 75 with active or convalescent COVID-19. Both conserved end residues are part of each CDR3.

CDR3aa: CASSRLGQFNQPQHF
len: 15
v_gene: TRBV19
j_gene: TRBJ1-5

CDR3aa: CASSLLAEGLYNEQFF
len: 16
v_gene: TRBV6-2/TRBV6-3
j_gene: TRBJ2-1

CDR3aa: CASSLGGKKYNEQFF
len: 15
v_gene: TRBV28
j_gene: TRBJ2-1

CDR3aa: CATSSGVYNEQFF
len: 13
v_gene: TRBV27
j_gene: TRBJ2-1

CDR3aa: CASSPNRGGDEKLFF
len: 15
v_gene: TRBV27
j_gene: TRBJ1-4

CDR3aa: CASSQDPLAGNIQYF
len: 15
v_gene: TRBV3-1/TRBV3-2
j_gene: TRBJ2-4

CDR3aa: CASSDYDGGVLHF
len: 13
v_gene: TRBV6-1
j_gene: TRBJ1-6

CDR3aa: CASRTGGRTGELFF
len: 14
v_gene: TRBV6-5
j_gene: TRBJ2-2

CDR3aa: CSARQDTEAFF
len: 11
v_gene: TRBV20-1
j_gene: TRBJ1-1

CDR3aa: CASSRSGGNYGYTF
len: 14
v_gene: TRBV9
j_gene: TRBJ1-2

CDR3aa: CASSLNPGVYEQYF
len: 14
v_gene: TRBV7-3
j_gene: TRBJ2-7

CDR3aa: CASSRELDPYQETQYF
len: 16
v_gene: TRBV5-6
j_gene: TRBJ2-5

CDR3aa: CASSLKQGSEAFF
len: 13
v_gene: TRBV12-3/TRBV12-4
j_gene: TRBJ1-1

CDR3aa: CASSPRTGGYNEQFF
len: 15
v_gene: TRBV7-9
j_gene: TRBJ2-1

CDR3aa: CASSYRDRVPETQYF
len: 15
v_gene: TRBV5-6
j_gene: TRBJ2-5

CDR3aa: CASRSLYTQPYSNQPQHF
len: 18
v_gene: TRBV28
j_gene: TRBJ1-5

CDR3aa: CASSQVLAGGLSSYEQYF
len: 18
v_gene: TRBV4-1
j_gene: TRBJ2-7

CDR3aa: CASSRGNIQYF
len: 11
v_gene: TRBV28
j_gene: TRBJ2-4

CDR3aa: CASSLGHLNTEAFF
len: 14
v_gene: TRBV5-6
j_gene: TRBJ1-1

CDR3aa: CAWAPSGPTDTQYF
len: 14
v_gene: TRBV30
j_gene: TRBJ2-3

CDR3aa: CASSDPSGRPGELFF
len: 15
v_gene: TRBV10-1
j_gene: TRBJ2-2

CDR3aa: CASSLMASPDTQYF
len: 14
v_gene: TRBV5-1
j_gene: TRBJ2-3

CDR3aa: CASSLAWQGNYGYTF
len: 15
v_gene: TRBV7-2
j_gene: TRBJ1-2

CDR3aa: CASSQTGNTIYF
len: 12
v_gene: TRBV5-1
j_gene: TRBJ1-3

CDR3aa: CASSPGTVFGTEAFF
len: 15
v_gene: TRBV5-1
j_gene: TRBJ1-1

CDR3aa: CASSLLAGRDTGELFF
len: 16
v_gene: TRBV7-7
j_gene: TRBJ2-2

CDR3aa: CASSYGSGLAGNYNEQFF
len: 18
v_gene: TRBV6-2/TRBV6-3
j_gene: TRBJ2-1

CDR3aa: CASRPQGGYTF
len: 11
v_gene: TRBV12-2
j_gene: TRBJ1-2

CDR3aa: CASSRRQASNEQYF
len: 14
v_gene: TRBV18
j_gene: TRBJ2-7

CDR3aa: CASSGRGDYNEQFF
len: 14
v_gene: TRBV6-5
j_gene: TRBJ2-1

CDR3aa: CASSRWDRGSNQPQHF
len: 16
v_gene: TRBV6-6
j_gene: TRBJ1-5

CDR3aa: CASSLPRDRGTNTEAFF
len: 17
v_gene: TRBV4-1
j_gene: TRBJ1-1

CDR3aa: CSVGQGQETQYF
len: 12
v_gene: TRBV29-1
j_gene: TRBJ2-5

CDR3aa: CASSIAIGTGIHEQYF
len: 16
v_gene: TRBV5-1
j_gene: TRBJ2-7

CDR3aa: CASSTSSGNTGELFF
len: 15
v_gene: TRBV28
j_gene: TRBJ2-2

CDR3aa: CASSTLGQPREEQFF
len: 15
v_gene: TRBV12-5
j_gene: TRBJ2-1

CDR3aa: CASSMTGVYGYTF
len: 13
v_gene: TRBV6-4
j_gene: TRBJ1-2

CDR3aa: CASRDRLSGLAKNIQYF
len: 17
v_gene: TRBV2
j_gene: TRBJ2-4

CDR3aa: CASSDSPSSYGYTF
len: 14
v_gene: TRBV6-5
j_gene: TRBJ1-2

CDR3aa: CASSTSGNTGELFF
len: 14
v_gene: TRBV6-5
j_gene: TRBJ2-2

CDR3aa: CASSGDRGATNEKLFF
len: 16
v_gene: TRBV6-1
j_gene: TRBJ1-4

CDR3aa: CTSSQGGGMSEQFF
len: 14
v_gene: TRBV1
j_gene: TRBJ2-1

CDR3aa: CASSLTGGLPNQPQHF
len: 16
v_gene: TRBV7-9
j_gene: TRBJ1-5

CDR3aa: CASSPQGANQPQHF
len: 14
v_gene: TRBV18
j_gene: TRBJ1-5

CDR3aa: CASSLGLSSGNTIYF
len: 15
v_gene: TRBV5-1
j_gene: TRBJ1-3

CDR3aa: CAWSRGYEQYF
len: 11
v_gene: TRBV30
j_gene: TRBJ2-7

CDR3aa: CASRKAVGTGDGETQYF
len: 17
v_gene: TRBV19
j_gene: TRBJ2-5

CDR3aa: CASSLAVVGTGELFF
len: 15
v_gene: TRBV7-2
j_gene: TRBJ2-2

CDR3aa: CSASETAGVVDTQYF
len: 15
v_gene: TRBV20-1
j_gene: TRBJ2-3

CDR3aa: CASSDLVLAGGPHEQFF
len: 17
v_gene: TRBV2
j_gene: TRBJ2-1

CDR3aa: CATTGAMNTEAFF
len: 13
v_gene: TRBV25-1
j_gene: TRBJ1-1

CDR3aa: CATSRDHGTGGFYEQYF
len: 17
v_gene: TRBV15
j_gene: TRBJ2-7

CDR3aa: CASRSRLVSYEQYF
len: 14
v_gene: TRBV28
j_gene: TRBJ2-7

CDR3aa: CASSQVGGRAADTQYF
len: 16
v_gene: TRBV3-1/TRBV3-2
j_gene: TRBJ2-3

CDR3aa: CASSKGQTSGNTIYF
len: 15
v_gene: TRBV6-6
j_gene: TRBJ1-3

CDR3aa: CASSQVLSYEQYF
len: 13
v_gene: TRBV4-1
j_gene: TRBJ2-7

CDR3aa: CASKIRTTGMGEKLFF
len: 16
v_gene: TRBV28
j_gene: TRBJ1-4

CDR3aa: CASSLPGLYEQYF
len: 13
v_gene: TRBV28
j_gene: TRBJ2-7

CDR3aa: CASSTNSNQPQHF
len: 13
v_gene: TRBV19
j_gene: TRBJ1-5

CDR3aa: CASSLSVSSYEQYF
len: 14
v_gene: TRBV27
j_gene: TRBJ2-7